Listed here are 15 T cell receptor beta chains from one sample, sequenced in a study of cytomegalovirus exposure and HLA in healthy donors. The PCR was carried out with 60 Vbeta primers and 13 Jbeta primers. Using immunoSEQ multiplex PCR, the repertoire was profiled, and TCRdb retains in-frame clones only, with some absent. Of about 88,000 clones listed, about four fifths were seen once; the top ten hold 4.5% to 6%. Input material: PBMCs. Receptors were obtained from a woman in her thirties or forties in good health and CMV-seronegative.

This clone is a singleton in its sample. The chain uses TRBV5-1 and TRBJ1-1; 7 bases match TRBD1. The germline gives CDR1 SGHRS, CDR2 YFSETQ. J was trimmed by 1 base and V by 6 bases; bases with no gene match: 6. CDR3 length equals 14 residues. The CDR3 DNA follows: TGCGCCAGCACCCAGGGGGGAAGGAACACTGAAGCTTTCTTT. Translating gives CASTQGGRNTEAFF.

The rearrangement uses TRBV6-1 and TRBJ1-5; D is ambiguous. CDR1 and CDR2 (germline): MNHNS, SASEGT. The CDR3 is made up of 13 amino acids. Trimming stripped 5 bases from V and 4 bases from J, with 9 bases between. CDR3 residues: CASSTQFNQPQHF. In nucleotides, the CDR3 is TGTGCCAGCAGTACCCAGTTTAATCAGCCCCAGCATTTT.

In DNA, the CDR3 is TGTGCCAGCAGTGACTCAGGCGCGAGCGGGGGTACAGATACGCAGTATTTT. This gives the protein CASSDSGASGGTDTQYF. V gene TRBV6-4 combines with J gene TRBJ2-3; 8 bases agree with TRBD2. J gave up 3 bases and V 0 bases, and 8 bases lay outside the gene matches. CDR1 MRHNA and CDR2 SNTAGT come from the germline V gene. CDR3 length: 17 residues.

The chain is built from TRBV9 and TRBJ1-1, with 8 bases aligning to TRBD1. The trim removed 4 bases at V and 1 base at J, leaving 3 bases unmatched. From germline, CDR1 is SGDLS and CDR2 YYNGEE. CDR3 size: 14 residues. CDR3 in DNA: TGTGCCAGCAGCCACAGGGGGGCGAACACTGAAGCTTTCTTT. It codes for CASSHRGANTEAFF.

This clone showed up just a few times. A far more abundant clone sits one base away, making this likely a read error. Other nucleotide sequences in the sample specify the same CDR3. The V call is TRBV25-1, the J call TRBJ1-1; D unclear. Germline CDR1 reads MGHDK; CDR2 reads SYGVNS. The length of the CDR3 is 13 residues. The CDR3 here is CASCERENTEAFF. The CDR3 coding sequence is TGTGCCAGCTGTGAAAGAGAGAACACTGAAGCTTTCTTT.

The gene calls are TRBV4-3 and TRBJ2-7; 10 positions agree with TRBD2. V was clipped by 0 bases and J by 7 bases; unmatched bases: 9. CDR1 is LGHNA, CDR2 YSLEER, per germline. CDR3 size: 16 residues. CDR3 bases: TGCGCCAGCAGCCAAGACGCTAGCGGGGGCCCGCGAGAGCAGTACTTC. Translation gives CASSQDASGGPREQYF.

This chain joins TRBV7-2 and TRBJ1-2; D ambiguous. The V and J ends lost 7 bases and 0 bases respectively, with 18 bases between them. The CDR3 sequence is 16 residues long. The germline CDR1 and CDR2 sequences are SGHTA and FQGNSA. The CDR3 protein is CASTRGGSPSNYGYTF. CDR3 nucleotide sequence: TGTGCCAGCACGAGAGGCGGCAGCCCCTCTAACTATGGCTACACCTTC.

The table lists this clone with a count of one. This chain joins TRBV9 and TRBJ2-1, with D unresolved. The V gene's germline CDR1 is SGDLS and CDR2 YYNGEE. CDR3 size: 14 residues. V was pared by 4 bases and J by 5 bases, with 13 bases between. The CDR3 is CASSRISEDNEQFF. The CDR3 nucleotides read TGTGCCAGCAGCCGAATCAGTGAGGACAATGAGCAGTTCTTC.

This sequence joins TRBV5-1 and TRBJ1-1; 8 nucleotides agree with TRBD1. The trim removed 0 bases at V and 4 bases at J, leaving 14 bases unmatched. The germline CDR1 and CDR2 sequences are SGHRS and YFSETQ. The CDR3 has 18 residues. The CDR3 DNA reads TGCGCCAGCAGCTTGGCTCTAAGGACAGGGCTCGGGAGCACTGAAGCTTTCTTT. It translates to CASSLALRTGLGSTEAFF.

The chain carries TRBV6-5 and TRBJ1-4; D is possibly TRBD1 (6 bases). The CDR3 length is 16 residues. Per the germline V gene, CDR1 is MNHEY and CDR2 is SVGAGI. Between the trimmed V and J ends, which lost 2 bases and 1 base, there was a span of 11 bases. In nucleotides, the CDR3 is TGTGCCAGCAGTTACCGGCGGGGGCAAACTAATGAAAAACTGTTTTTT. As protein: CASSYRRGQTNEKLFF.

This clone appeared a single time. The CDR3 loop is CASSPWIDRENYGYTF. The CDR3 DNA reads TGTGCCAGCAGCCCCTGGATTGACAGGGAGAACTATGGCTACACCTTC. This chain links TRBV6-6 with TRBJ1-2, with 7 positions matching TRBD1. The CDR3 covers 16 residues. V shed 6 bases and J 2 bases; nucleotides not matched to a gene: 12. Germline V CDR1 and CDR2: MNHNY, SVGAGI (reference sequence).

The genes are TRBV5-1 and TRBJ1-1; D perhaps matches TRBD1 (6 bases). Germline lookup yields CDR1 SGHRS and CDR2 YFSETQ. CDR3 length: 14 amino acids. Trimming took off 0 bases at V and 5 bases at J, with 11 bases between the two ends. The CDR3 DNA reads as TGCGCCAGCAGCTTGGAAGGGGGATGGACTGAAGCTTTCTTT. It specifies CASSLEGGWTEAFF.

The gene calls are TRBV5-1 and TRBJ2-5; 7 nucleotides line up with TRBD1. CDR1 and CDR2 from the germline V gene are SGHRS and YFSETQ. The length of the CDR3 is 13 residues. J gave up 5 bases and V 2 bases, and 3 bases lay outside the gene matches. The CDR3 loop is CASSLQGFETQYF. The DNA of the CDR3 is TGCGCCAGCAGCTTACAGGGGTTTGAGACCCAGTACTTC.

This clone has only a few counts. The CDR3 nucleotides read TGTGCCAGCAGCTTCTCTAGGGGAAGCCCGTCAGATACGCAGTATTTT. Protein product: CASSFSRGSPSDTQYF. V usage is TRBV11-2 and J usage is TRBJ2-3; tentative D call: TRBD1 (5 bases). CDR1 is SGHAT and CDR2 is FQNNGV in the germline V gene. V was shortened by 3 bases and J by 4 bases, with 17 bases between the two germline ends. The CDR3 totals 16 residues.

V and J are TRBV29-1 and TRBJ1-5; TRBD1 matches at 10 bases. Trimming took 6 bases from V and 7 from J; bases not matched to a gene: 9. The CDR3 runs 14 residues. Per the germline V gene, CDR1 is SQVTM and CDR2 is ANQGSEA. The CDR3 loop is CSVAVGTGEQPQHF. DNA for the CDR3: TGCAGCGTGGCGGTTGGGACAGGGGAACAGCCCCAGCATTTT.